There are a few counts of the clone carrying this TCR beta chain. Its target is not known. J lost 4 bases, V lost 0 bases, and 2 bases had no gene match. CDR3 length equals 14 residues. The germline V gene encodes CDR1 SGHKS and CDR2 YYEKEE (reference sequence). Clones were read by immunoSEQ multiplex PCR, and TCRdb kept only the in-frame ones, dropping some. The sample includes tens of thousands of clones, 60% to 80% seen only once; the top ten take about 5%. The sample comes from a study of CD4+ T cells in melanoma. Study-wide results and limits: A reported correlation linked neoantigen-specific CD4+ T cells to CD8+, macrophage and B cell function. Reportedly, melanoma neoantigen-specific CD4+ T cells showed varied differentiation states.

This sequence joins TRBV5-5 and TRBJ2-7, with TRBD1 identical over 9 bases. The sequence was obtained from a human donor with melanoma. Sequencing was performed on tumor tissue. CDR3 bases: TGTGCCAGCAGCTTGGTAGGACAGGGGTACGAGCAGTACTTC. It specifies CASSLVGQGYEQYF.